A selection of T cell receptor beta chains follows, all from one sample in a study of T cells in Graves' hyperthyroidism and ophthalmopathy. Using its own MiXCR run on the multiplex PCR reads, TCRdb lists one record per CDR3 protein. Of a few hundred thousand distinct CDR3 sequences detected, about 18% appear once; the ten largest clones hold around 47%. Material: blood. These receptors came from a woman between 50 and 59 years old with Graves' hyperthyroidism. Both conserved end residues are part of each CDR3. The D gene is left open where the match is weak. Clone size is given for some rows only: seen once, a few or many times, or a class if the clone is expanded.

d_call: .; v_call: TRBV2; clone_size: many; j_call: TRBJ2-3; cdr3_nt: TGTGCCAGGGCGCGAGGCCTTGCCGGTACAGATACGCAGTATTTT; cdr3_aa: CARARGLAGTDTQYF
d_call: .; v_call: TRBV4-2; clone_size: .; j_call: TRBJ2-2; cdr3_nt: TGTGCCGGCAGCCCGAGAACGACGGACGGGGAGCTGTTTTTT; cdr3_aa: CAGSPRTTDGELFF
d_call: .; v_call: TRBV10-2; clone_size: few; j_call: TRBJ2-3; cdr3_nt: TGCGCCAGCAGCGCCACGGATTGGGATACGCAGTATTTT; cdr3_aa: CASSATDWDTQYF
d_call: TRBD1; v_call: TRBV27; clone_size: .; j_call: TRBJ1-5; cdr3_nt: TGTGCCAGCAGTCTTACCTGGGACAGTAATCAGCCCCAGCATTTT; cdr3_aa: CASSLTWDSNQPQHF
d_call: TRBD1; v_call: TRBV29-1; clone_size: many; j_call: TRBJ2-5; cdr3_nt: TGCAGCGCCGAGGACAGGAACCAAGAGACCCAGTACTTC; cdr3_aa: CSAEDRNQETQYF
d_call: .; v_call: TRBV30; clone_size: few; j_call: TRBJ1-2; cdr3_nt: TGTGCCTGGAGTACTAGGGACACCTTTAACTATGGCTACACCTTC; cdr3_aa: CAWSTRDTFNYGYTF
d_call: TRBD1; v_call: TRBV5-1; clone_size: .; j_call: TRBJ2-7; cdr3_nt: TGCGCCAGCAGTACTGGTAGGGGGACAGGGAACGAGCAGTACTTC; cdr3_aa: CASSTGRGTGNEQYF
d_call: TRBD1; v_call: TRBV28; clone_size: few; j_call: TRBJ2-2; cdr3_nt: TGTGCCAGCACTTCCACCGGGACAGGGTTTCCCGGGGAGCTGTTTTTT; cdr3_aa: CASTSTGTGFPGELFF
d_call: TRBD2; v_call: TRBV4-1; clone_size: few; j_call: TRBJ2-7; cdr3_nt: TGCGCCAGCAGCGCGACTAGCGGGAGAAGGCCCGAGCAGTACTTC; cdr3_aa: CASSATSGRRPEQYF
d_call: TRBD2; v_call: TRBV6-1; clone_size: few; j_call: TRBJ2-7; cdr3_nt: TGTGCCAGCGTAAGCGGGACTTTACTACACGAGCAGTACTTC; cdr3_aa: CASVSGTLLHEQYF
d_call: TRBD2; v_call: TRBV7-2; clone_size: .; j_call: TRBJ2-5; cdr3_nt: TGTGCCAGCAGCTTAGATGCGAGCGGGGGGACTAGGGTGGAGACCCAGTACTTC; cdr3_aa: CASSLDASGGTRVETQYF
d_call: .; v_call: TRBV20-1; clone_size: .; j_call: TRBJ2-2; cdr3_nt: TGCAGTGCTGCAGGAGGGACATCGAACACCGGGGAGCTGTTTTTT; cdr3_aa: CSAAGGTSNTGELFF
d_call: .; v_call: TRBV30; clone_size: .; j_call: TRBJ2-5; cdr3_nt: TGTGCCTGGAGTTTTGGGACCCAGTACTTC; cdr3_aa: CAWSFGTQYF
d_call: .; v_call: TRBV20-1; clone_size: few; j_call: TRBJ2-5; cdr3_nt: TGCAGTGCTACTAGTGGATCGGGGGAGACCCAGTACTTC; cdr3_aa: CSATSGSGETQYF
d_call: .; v_call: TRBV5-4; clone_size: many; j_call: TRBJ2-3; cdr3_nt: TGTGCCAGCAGCTTGGCGGGTTCAGATACGCAGTATTTT; cdr3_aa: CASSLAGSDTQYF
d_call: .; v_call: TRBV12-5; clone_size: .; j_call: TRBJ1-1; cdr3_nt: TGTGCTAGTGGTTTGGAGACGGACACTGAAGCTTTCTTT; cdr3_aa: CASGLETDTEAFF
d_call: .; v_call: TRBV7-9; clone_size: .; j_call: TRBJ2-3; cdr3_nt: TGTGCCAGCAGCCCACTGGGGTTCCAAAGCACAGATACGCAGTATTTT; cdr3_aa: CASSPLGFQSTDTQYF
d_call: .; v_call: TRBV6-1; clone_size: .; j_call: TRBJ1-1; cdr3_nt: TGTGCCAGCAGTAGACTGAGGGGCACTGAAGCTTTCTTT; cdr3_aa: CASSRLRGTEAFF
d_call: TRBD1; v_call: TRBV20-1; clone_size: many; j_call: TRBJ1-6; cdr3_nt: TGCAGTGCTCCGACAGGGAGAGATTCACCCCTCCACTTT; cdr3_aa: CSAPTGRDSPLHF
d_call: .; v_call: TRBV5-1; clone_size: .; j_call: TRBJ2-2; cdr3_nt: TGCGCCAGCAGTTTAGAGTTGAACACCGGGGAGCTGTTTTTT; cdr3_aa: CASSLELNTGELFF
d_call: .; v_call: TRBV19; clone_size: .; j_call: TRBJ1-5; cdr3_nt: TGTGCCAGTAGTAAGGACAGAGACAATCAGCCCCAGCATTTT; cdr3_aa: CASSKDRDNQPQHF
d_call: .; v_call: TRBV28; clone_size: few; j_call: TRBJ2-7; cdr3_nt: TGTGCCAGCAGGACTCCTGCCTACGAGCAGTACTTC; cdr3_aa: CASRTPAYEQYF
d_call: TRBD1; v_call: TRBV10-3; clone_size: few; j_call: TRBJ1-1; cdr3_nt: TGTGCCATCAGTGAACACGGGACAGGCACTGAAGCTTTCTTT; cdr3_aa: CAISEHGTGTEAFF